One and the same sample provided the 14 T cell receptor beta chains below, sequenced in a study of T cell repertoires in cytomegalovirus infection. Their antigen targets remain unknown. TCRdb analysed the reads with MiXCR anew, one entry per CDR3 protein. The sample carries about 220,000 distinct CDR3 sequences, less than 50% recorded once. The sample was CD8+ T cells from cultured PBMCs, taken from culture after CMV antigen stimulation. The receptors shown here come from a human donor in good health (CMV status not recorded). Some clones in this sample may be carry-over from other donors' samples.

The genes are TRBV7-2 and TRBJ2-2, with TRBD1 matching over 9 bases. Losses at the gene ends were 5 bases for V and 0 bases for J; bases not matched to a gene: 7. CDR1 SGHTA and CDR2 FQGNSA come from the germline V gene. This CDR3 region has 17 residues. CDR3 protein: CASSLHWTGANTGELFF. In DNA form, the CDR3 reads TGTGCCAGCAGCCTCCATTGGACAGGGGCGAACACCGGGGAGCTGTTTTTT.

The sample holds a few counts of this clonotype. The genes are TRBV6-1 and TRBJ2-7; TRBD2 aligns across 10 bases. The V segment lost 3 bases and the J segment 0 bases; nucleotides outside the gene matches: 8. The germline CDR1 and CDR2 sequences are MNHNS and SASEGT. The CDR3 sequence is 17 residues long. This CDR3 is CASSDLAGGHPSYEQYF. Written as DNA, the CDR3 is TGTGCCAGCAGTGACTTAGCGGGAGGCCACCCCTCCTACGAGCAGTACTTC.

This clonotype came up many times. The V and J genes are TRBV19 and TRBJ1-1; perhaps TRBD1 as D (6 bases). This CDR3 region has 13 residues. CDR1 and CDR2 (germline): LNHDA, SQIVND (reference sequence). V gave up 0 bases and J gave up 6 bases, with 8 bases separating them. The chain's CDR3 is CASSIEGGAEAFF. In DNA form, the CDR3 reads TGTGCCAGTAGTATAGAAGGGGGGGCTGAAGCTTTCTTT.

This clonotype was recorded at least ten times. The chain joins TRBV20-1 to TRBJ1-6; tentatively, D is TRBD1 (6 bases). Germline values: CDR1 DFQATT, CDR2 SNEGSKA (reference sequence). The CDR3 totals 16 residues. Trimming cost V 6 bases and J 1 base, with 16 bases left between them. In nucleotides, the CDR3 is TGCAGTGCCCGCTGGGGGGCCCGGTCCTATAATTCACCCCTCCACTTT. It encodes CSARWGARSYNSPLHF.

For the CDR3, the DNA is TGTGCCATCAGTGAAAGGGCAGGGGAGGAGACCCAGTACTTC. Amino acid sequence: CAISERAGEETQYF. The V and J genes are TRBV10-3 and TRBJ2-5; D possibly corresponds to TRBD1 (6 bases). V lost 3 bases and J lost 5, with 13 bases in between. Germline CDR1 is ENHRY and CDR2 is SYGVKD. CDR3 length: 14 amino acids.

The chain uses TRBV7-8 and TRBJ2-7; 8 nucleotides line up with TRBD2. CDR1 SGHVS and CDR2 FQNEAQ come from the germline V gene. Trimming at V came to 5 bases and at J to 2 bases, leaving 8 bases not matched to a gene. CDR3 size: 15 residues. CDR3 loop: CASSGPGTSTYEQYF. The CDR3 DNA sequence: TGTGCCAGCAGCGGGCCCGGGACTAGTACCTACGAGCAGTACTTC.

This chain uses TRBV29-1 with TRBJ2-6; D gene ambiguous. The CDR3 loop spans 12 amino acids. Trimming stripped 4 bases from V and 3 bases from J, with 4 bases between. Germline loops: CDR1 SQVTM, CDR2 ANQGSEA. The CDR3 sequence is CSVVNGANVLTF. The CDR3 DNA reads as TGCAGCGTTGTGAATGGGGCCAACGTCCTGACTTTC.

This clonotype has just a few counts. The rearrangement links TRBV20-1 to TRBJ2-1; 7 bases are a match to TRBD1. After removal of 2 bases from V and 0 bases from J, the junction contained 7 bases not matched to a gene. The CDR3 runs 16 residues. Per the germline V gene, CDR1 is DFQATT and CDR2 is SNEGSKA (reference sequence). The chain's CDR3 is CSARRDRVSSYNEQFF. The CDR3 DNA follows: TGCAGTGCTAGACGCGACAGGGTTAGCTCCTACAATGAGCAGTTCTTC.

This rearrangement joins TRBV27 to TRBJ2-7; D is undetermined. The CDR3 runs 14 residues. Germline V lookup: CDR1 MNHEY, CDR2 SMNVEV (reference sequence). The V and J ends lost 3 bases and 3 bases respectively, with 12 bases between them. The CDR3 loop reads CASSFAGADYEQYF. The CDR3 DNA reads as TGTGCCAGCAGTTTCGCTGGAGCAGACTACGAGCAGTACTTC.

This clonotype turned up a few times. The chain joins TRBV7-2 to TRBJ2-7; 7 bases map to TRBD2. Germline V gives CDR1 SGHTA, CDR2 FQGNSA. J was trimmed by 2 bases and V by 1 base; bases with no gene match: 5. The CDR3 is 15 residues long. Here the CDR3 reads CASSLVAGEAYEQYF. The CDR3 bases are TGTGCCAGCAGCTTAGTTGCGGGAGAGGCCTACGAGCAGTACTTC.

The chain links TRBV12-3 or TRBV12-4 to TRBJ2-7, with D possibly TRBD1 on 5 matching bases. The CDR3 has 13 amino acids. V shed 6 bases and J shed 4 bases, with 13 bases lying between them. The CDR3 protein is CASSWGRAYEQYF. CDR3 in DNA: TGTGCCAGCAGCTGGGGCAGGGCATACGAGCAGTACTTC.

V gene TRBV20-1 combines with J gene TRBJ2-3; 8 bases agree with TRBD2. The CDR3 runs 15 residues. Germline values: CDR1 DFQATT, CDR2 SNEGSKA (reference sequence). V lost 0 bases and J lost 3; bases outside the gene matches: 5. CDR3 sequence (DNA): TGCAGTGCTAGAGATCCGCCTAGCGGGACAGATACGCAGTATTTT. It is translated as CSARDPPSGTDTQYF.

The CDR3 reads CASGLIPTSGGVNTGELFF. The CDR3 DNA sequence: TGTGCTAGTGGCCTCATTCCTACTAGCGGGGGGGTGAACACCGGGGAGCTGTTTTTT. The chain joins TRBV12-5 to TRBJ2-2, with 13 bases identical to TRBD2. V gave up 6 bases and J gave up 1 base; unmatched junction bases: 11. Germline V gene lookup returns CDR1 LGHNT and CDR2 FRNRAP. The CDR3 is made up of 19 amino acids.

The rearrangement links TRBV7-2 to TRBJ2-1, with D perhaps matching TRBD2 (7 bases). V gave up 1 base and J gave up 12 bases, with 28 bases separating them. The CDR3 loop spans 18 amino acids. Per the germline V gene, CDR1 is SGHTA and CDR2 is FQGNSA. In DNA, the CDR3 is TGTGCCAGCAGCTTAGAAGATATGCGGGGGCAGGTGAGAGATGTGCAGTTCTTC. Amino acid sequence: CASSLEDMRGQVRDVQFF.